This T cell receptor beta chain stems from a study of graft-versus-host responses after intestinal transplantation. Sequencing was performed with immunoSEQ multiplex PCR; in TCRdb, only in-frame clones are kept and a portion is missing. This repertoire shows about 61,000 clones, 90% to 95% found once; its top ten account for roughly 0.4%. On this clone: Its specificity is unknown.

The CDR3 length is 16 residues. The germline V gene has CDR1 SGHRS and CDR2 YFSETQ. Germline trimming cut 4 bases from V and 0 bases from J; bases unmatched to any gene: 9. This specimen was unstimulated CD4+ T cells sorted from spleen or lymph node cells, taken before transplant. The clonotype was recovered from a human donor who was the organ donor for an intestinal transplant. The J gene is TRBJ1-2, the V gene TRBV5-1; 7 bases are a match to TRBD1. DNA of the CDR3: TGCGCCAGCAGCGGCGGGACAGCCCCCACTAACTATGGCTACACCTTC. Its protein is CASSGGTAPTNYGYTF.